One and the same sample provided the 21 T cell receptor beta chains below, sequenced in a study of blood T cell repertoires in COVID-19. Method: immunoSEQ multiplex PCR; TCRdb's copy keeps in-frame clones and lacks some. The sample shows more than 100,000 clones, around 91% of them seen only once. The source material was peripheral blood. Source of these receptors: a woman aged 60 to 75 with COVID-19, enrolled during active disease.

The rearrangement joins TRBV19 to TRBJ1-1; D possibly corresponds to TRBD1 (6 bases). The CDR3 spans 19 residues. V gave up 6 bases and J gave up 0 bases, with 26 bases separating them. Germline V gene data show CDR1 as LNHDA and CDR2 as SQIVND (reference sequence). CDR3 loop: CASRTGTLRRTLMNTEAFF. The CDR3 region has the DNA TGTGCCAGTAGAACCGGGACATTGAGGCGGACCCTTATGAACACTGAAGCTTTCTTT.

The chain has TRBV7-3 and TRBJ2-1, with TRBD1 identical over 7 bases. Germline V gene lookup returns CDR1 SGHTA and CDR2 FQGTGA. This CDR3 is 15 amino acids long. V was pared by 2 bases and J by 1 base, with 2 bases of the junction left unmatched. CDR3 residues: CASSLEGASYNEQFF. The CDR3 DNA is TGTGCCAGCAGCTTAGAGGGGGCTTCCTACAATGAGCAGTTCTTC. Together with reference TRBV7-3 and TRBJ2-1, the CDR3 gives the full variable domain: GAGVSQTPSNKVTEKGKYVELRCDPISGHTALYWYRQSLGQGPEFLIYFQGTGAADDSGLPNDRFFAVRPEGSVSTLKIQRTERGDSAVYLCASSLEGASYNEQFFGPGTRLTVL.

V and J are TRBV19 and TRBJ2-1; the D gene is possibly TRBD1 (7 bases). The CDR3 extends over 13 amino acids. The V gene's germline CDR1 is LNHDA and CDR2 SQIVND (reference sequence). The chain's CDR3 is CAASRGAGGEQFF. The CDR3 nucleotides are TGTGCTGCCTCCAGGGGGGCCGGGGGTGAGCAGTTCTTC. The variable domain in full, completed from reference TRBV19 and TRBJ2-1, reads DGGITQSPKYLFRKEGQNVTLSCEQNLNHDAMYWYRQDPGQGLRLIYYSQIVNDFQKGDIAEGYSVSREKKESFPLTVTSAQKNPTAFYLCAASRGAGGEQFFGPGTRLTVL.

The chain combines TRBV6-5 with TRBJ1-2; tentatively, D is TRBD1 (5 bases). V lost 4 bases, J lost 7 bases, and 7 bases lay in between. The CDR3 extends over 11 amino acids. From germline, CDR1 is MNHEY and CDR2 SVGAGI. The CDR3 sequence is CASSSGFGYTF. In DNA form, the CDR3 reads TGTGCCAGCAGTTCAGGGTTTGGCTACACCTTC.

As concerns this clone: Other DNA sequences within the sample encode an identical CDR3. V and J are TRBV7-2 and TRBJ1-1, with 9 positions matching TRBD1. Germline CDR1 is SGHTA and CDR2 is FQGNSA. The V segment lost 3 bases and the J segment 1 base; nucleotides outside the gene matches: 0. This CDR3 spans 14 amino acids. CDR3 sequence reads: CASSLGQGNTEAFF. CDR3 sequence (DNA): TGTGCCAGCAGCTTGGGACAGGGGAACACTGAAGCTTTCTTT.

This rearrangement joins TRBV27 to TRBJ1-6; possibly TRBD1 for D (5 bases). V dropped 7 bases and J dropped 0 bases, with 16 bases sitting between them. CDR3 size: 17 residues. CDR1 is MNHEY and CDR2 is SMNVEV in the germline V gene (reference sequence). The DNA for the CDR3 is TGTGCCAGCAAGGGTCAGGGCCTAAGCTCCTATAATTCACCCCTCCACTTT. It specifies CASKGQGLSSYNSPLHF.

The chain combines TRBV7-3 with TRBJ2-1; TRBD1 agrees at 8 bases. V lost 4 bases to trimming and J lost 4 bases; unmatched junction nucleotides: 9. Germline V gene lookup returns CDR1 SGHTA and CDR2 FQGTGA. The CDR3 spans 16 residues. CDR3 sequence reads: CASSSLKGDRYNEQFF. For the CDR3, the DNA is TGTGCCAGCAGCTCACTAAAAGGGGACAGGTACAATGAGCAGTTCTTC. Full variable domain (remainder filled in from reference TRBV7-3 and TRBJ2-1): GAGVSQTPSNKVTEKGKYVELRCDPISGHTALYWYRQSLGQGPEFLIYFQGTGAADDSGLPNDRFFAVRPEGSVSTLKIQRTERGDSAVYLCASSSLKGDRYNEQFFGPGTRLTVL.

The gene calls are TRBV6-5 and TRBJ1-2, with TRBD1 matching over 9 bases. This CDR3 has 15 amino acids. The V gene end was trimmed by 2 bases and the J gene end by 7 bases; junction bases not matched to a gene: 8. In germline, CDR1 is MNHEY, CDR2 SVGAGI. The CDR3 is CASSYGTTGGSGYTF. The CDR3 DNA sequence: TGTGCCAGCAGTTACGGCACTACAGGGGGCAGTGGCTACACCTTC.

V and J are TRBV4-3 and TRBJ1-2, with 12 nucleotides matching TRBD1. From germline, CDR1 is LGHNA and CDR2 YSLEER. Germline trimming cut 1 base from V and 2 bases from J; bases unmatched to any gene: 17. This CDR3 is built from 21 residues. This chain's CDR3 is CASSQVASGGDRGQRNYGYTF. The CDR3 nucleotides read TGCGCCAGCAGCCAAGTCGCGTCGGGAGGGGACAGGGGGCAGAGGAACTATGGCTACACCTTC.

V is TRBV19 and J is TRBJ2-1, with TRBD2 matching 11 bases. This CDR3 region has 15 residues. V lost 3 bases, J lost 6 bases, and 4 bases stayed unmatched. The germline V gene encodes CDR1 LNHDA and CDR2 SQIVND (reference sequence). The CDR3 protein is CASSIVSGGVNEQFF. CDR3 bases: TGTGCCAGTAGTATCGTTAGCGGGGGGGTCAATGAGCAGTTCTTC.

The CDR3 nucleotides read TGTGCCAGCTCCGCGGACAGAAAAAACCGCGACAATCAGCCCCAGCATTTT. Translated: CASSADRKNRDNQPQHF. This chain connects TRBV2 to TRBJ1-5; tentatively, D is TRBD1 (6 bases). V was cut by 8 bases and J by 3 bases, with 23 bases left in between. The V gene's germline CDR1 is SNHLY and CDR2 FYNNEI. CDR3 length equals 17 residues.

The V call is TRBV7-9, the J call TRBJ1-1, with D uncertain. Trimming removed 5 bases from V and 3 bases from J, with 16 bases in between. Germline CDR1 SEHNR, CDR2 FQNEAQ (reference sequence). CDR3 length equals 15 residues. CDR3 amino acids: CASSPHSDLDTEAFF. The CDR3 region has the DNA TGTGCCAGCAGCCCACATTCAGATCTCGACACTGAAGCTTTCTTT.

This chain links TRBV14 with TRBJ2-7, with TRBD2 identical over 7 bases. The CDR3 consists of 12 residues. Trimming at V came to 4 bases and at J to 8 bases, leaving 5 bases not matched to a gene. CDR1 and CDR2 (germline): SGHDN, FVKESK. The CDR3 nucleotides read TGTGCCAGCAGCCTGTTGACTAGCCAGCAGTACTTC. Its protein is CASSLLTSQQYF. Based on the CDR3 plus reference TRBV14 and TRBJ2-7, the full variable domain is EAGVTQFPSHSVIEKGQTVTLRCDPISGHDNLYWYRRVMGKEIKFLLHFVKESKQDESGMPNNRFLAERTGGTYSTLKVQPAELEDSGVYFCASSLLTSQQYFGPGTRLTVT.

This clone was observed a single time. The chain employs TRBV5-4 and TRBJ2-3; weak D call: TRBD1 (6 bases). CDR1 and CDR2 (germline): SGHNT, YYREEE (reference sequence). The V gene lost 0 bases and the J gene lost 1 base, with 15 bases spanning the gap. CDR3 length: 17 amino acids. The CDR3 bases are TGTGCCAGCAGCTTGGTTGGCAGGGGCCAACGCACAGATACGCAGTATTTT. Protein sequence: CASSLVGRGQRTDTQYF.

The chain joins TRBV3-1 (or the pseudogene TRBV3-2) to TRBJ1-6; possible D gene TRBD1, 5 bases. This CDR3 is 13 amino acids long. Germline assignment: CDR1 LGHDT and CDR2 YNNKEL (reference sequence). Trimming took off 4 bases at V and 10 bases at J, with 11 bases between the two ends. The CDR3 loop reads CASSLTGESPLHF. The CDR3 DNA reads TGTGCCAGCAGCCTAACGGGGGAATCACCCCTCCACTTT.

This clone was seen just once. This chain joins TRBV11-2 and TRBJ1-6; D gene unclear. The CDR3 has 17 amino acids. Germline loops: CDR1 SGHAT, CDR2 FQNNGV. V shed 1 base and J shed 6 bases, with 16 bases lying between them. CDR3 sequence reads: CASSLVTDRRANSPLHF. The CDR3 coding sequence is TGTGCCAGCAGCTTAGTAACCGACCGGAGAGCTAATTCACCCCTCCACTTT.

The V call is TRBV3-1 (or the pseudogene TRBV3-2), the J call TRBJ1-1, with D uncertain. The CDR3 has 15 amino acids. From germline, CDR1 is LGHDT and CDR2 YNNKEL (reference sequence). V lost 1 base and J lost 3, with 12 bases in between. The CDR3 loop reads CASSQVAAEDTEAFF. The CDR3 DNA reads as TGTGCCAGCAGCCAAGTCGCGGCGGAGGACACTGAAGCTTTCTTT.

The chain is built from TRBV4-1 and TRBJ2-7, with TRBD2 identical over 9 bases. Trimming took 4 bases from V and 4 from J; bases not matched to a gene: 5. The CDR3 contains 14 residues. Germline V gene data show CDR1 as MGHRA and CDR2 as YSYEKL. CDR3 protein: CASSPTSGVYEQYF. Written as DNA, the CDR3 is TGCGCCAGCAGCCCGACTAGCGGAGTGTACGAGCAGTACTTC.

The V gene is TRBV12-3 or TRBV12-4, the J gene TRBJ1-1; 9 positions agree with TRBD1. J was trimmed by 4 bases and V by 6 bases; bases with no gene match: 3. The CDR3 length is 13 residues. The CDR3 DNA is TGTGCCAGCAGCCGACAGGGGGGCACTGAAGCTTTCTTT. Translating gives CASSRQGGTEAFF.

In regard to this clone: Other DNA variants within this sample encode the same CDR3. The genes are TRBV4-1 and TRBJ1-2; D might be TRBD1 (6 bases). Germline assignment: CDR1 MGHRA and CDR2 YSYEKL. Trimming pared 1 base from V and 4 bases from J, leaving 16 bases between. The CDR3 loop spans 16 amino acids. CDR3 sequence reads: CASSQVGGGGPYGYTF. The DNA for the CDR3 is TGCGCCAGCAGCCAAGTGGGAGGGGGGGGTCCCTATGGCTACACCTTC.

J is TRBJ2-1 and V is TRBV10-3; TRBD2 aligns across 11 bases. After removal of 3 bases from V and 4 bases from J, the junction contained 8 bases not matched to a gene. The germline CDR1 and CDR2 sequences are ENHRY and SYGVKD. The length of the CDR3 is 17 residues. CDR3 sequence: CAISDLYTSGGYNEQFF. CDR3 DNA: TGTGCCATCAGTGACCTATACACTAGCGGGGGTTACAATGAGCAGTTCTTC.